This passage covers 13 T cell receptor beta chains from one sample sequenced in a study of blood T cell repertoires in COVID-19. Clones were sequenced by immunoSEQ multiplex PCR, and TCRdb holds only the in-frame ones, with some missing. The profile shows about 300,000 clones, about 89% of them singletons. The sample consisted of peripheral blood. The receptors stem from a man aged 18 to 29 who had recovered from COVID-19.

The chain employs TRBV24-1 and TRBJ2-3; D perhaps matches TRBD1 (5 bases). Looked up from germline, CDR1 is KGHDR and CDR2 is SFDVKD. V lost 6 bases and J 6 bases, leaving 12 bases between the germline ends. The CDR3 has 13 residues. CDR3 loop: CATSPPGSDTQYF. In nucleotides, the CDR3 is TGTGCCACCAGTCCCCCAGGGTCGGATACGCAGTATTTT.

The chain is built from TRBV7-9 and TRBJ1-4; D gene unclear. The CDR3 runs 15 residues. Germline assignment: CDR1 SEHNR and CDR2 FQNEAQ (reference sequence). Trimming removed 5 bases at V and 6 bases at J, with 16 bases between. The CDR3 loop reads CASSPWATGDEKLFF. The CDR3 bases are TGTGCCAGCAGCCCATGGGCCACCGGGGATGAAAAACTGTTTTTT.

CDR3 loop: CASSLPTSGREGVYNEQFF. In nucleotides, the CDR3 is TGTGCCAGCAGCTTACCGACTAGCGGGAGGGAGGGGGTGTACAATGAGCAGTTCTTC. V and J are TRBV5-4 and TRBJ2-1, with 14 nucleotides matching TRBD2. Germline CDR1 and CDR2: SGHNT and YYREEE (reference sequence). The CDR3 has 19 amino acids. J was trimmed by 4 bases and V by 2 bases; bases with no gene match: 11. Full variable domain (rest looked up from reference TRBV5-4 and TRBJ2-1): ETGVTQSPTHLIKTRGQQVTLRCSSQSGHNTVSWYQQALGQGPQFIFQYYREEENGRGNFPPRFSGLQFPNYSSELNVNALELDDSALYLCASSLPTSGREGVYNEQFFGPGTRLTVL.

The chain is built from TRBV9 and TRBJ2-2; D is ambiguous. Trimming stripped 4 bases from V and 7 bases from J, with 8 bases between. Per the germline V gene, CDR1 is SGDLS and CDR2 is YYNGEE. The CDR3 runs to 12 residues. CDR3 sequence reads: CASSPLSGELFF. The CDR3 region has the DNA TGTGCCAGCAGCCCCCTGAGCGGGGAGCTGTTTTTT.

J is TRBJ1-1 and V is TRBV18; 9 nucleotides align to TRBD1. Germline V CDR1 and CDR2: KGHSH, LQKENI. The trim removed 4 bases at V and 1 base at J, leaving 4 bases unmatched. The CDR3 totals 15 residues. The CDR3 reads CASSLQGQGNTEAFF. For the CDR3, the DNA is TGTGCCAGCTCACTTCAGGGACAGGGGAACACTGAAGCTTTCTTT.

This chain uses TRBV5-8 with TRBJ1-2, with a tentative D call TRBD1 (5 bases). The V and J ends lost 4 bases and 6 bases respectively, with 19 bases between them. The germline V gene has CDR1 SGHTS and CDR2 YDEGEE. The CDR3 length is 15 residues. CDR3 sequence (DNA): TGTGCCAGCAGCACGGGGGAGATCCCGGCCGATGGCTACACCTTC. This codes for CASSTGEIPADGYTF. Variable domain in full (rest from reference TRBV5-8 and TRBJ1-2): EAGVTQSPTHLIKTRGQQATLRCSPISGHTSVYWYQQALGLGLQFLLWYDEGEERNRGNFPPRFSGRQFPNYSSELNVNALELEDSALYLCASSTGEIPADGYTFGSGTRLTVV.

This rearrangement joins TRBV7-2 to TRBJ2-7; TRBD2 matches at 7 bases. The trim removed 3 bases at V and 2 bases at J, leaving 7 bases unmatched. Germline V gene sequence: CDR1 SGHTA, CDR2 FQGNSA. This CDR3 has 15 residues. In DNA, the CDR3 is TGTGCCAGCAGCTTCGAAGGACTAGGGGCCTACGAGCAGTACTTC. It specifies CASSFEGLGAYEQYF.

This chain links TRBV7-3 with TRBJ2-3, with 9 bases fitting TRBD2. Germline V gives CDR1 SGHTA, CDR2 FQGTGA. Germline trimming cut 2 bases from V and 3 bases from J; bases unmatched to any gene: 6. The CDR3 loop spans 16 amino acids. The DNA of the CDR3 is TGTGCCAGCAGCTTAGTGCAAGCGGGGGGAACAGATACGCAGTATTTT. It yields the protein CASSLVQAGGTDTQYF.

V usage is TRBV6-6 and J usage is TRBJ2-7; 7 bases line up with TRBD1. The germline V gene encodes CDR1 MNHNY and CDR2 SVGAGI (reference sequence). The V gene end was trimmed by 5 bases and the J gene end by 2 bases; junction bases not matched to a gene: 3. This CDR3 has 13 amino acids. CDR3 sequence reads: CASSLGTAYEQYF. The CDR3 DNA is TGTGCCAGCAGTCTCGGGACAGCCTACGAGCAGTACTTC.

This chain joins TRBV5-4 and TRBJ2-1; 9 nucleotides agree with TRBD1. The V and J ends lost 1 base and 4 bases, in that order; junction bases with no gene match: 3. The CDR3 extends over 15 amino acids. The germline CDR1 and CDR2 sequences are SGHNT and YYREEE (reference sequence). The CDR3 reads CASSLLDRGYNEQFF. Written as DNA, the CDR3 is TGTGCCAGCAGCTTGTTGGACAGGGGATACAATGAGCAGTTCTTC.

The chain combines TRBV7-9 with TRBJ1-6; 8 nucleotides match TRBD1. CDR1 and CDR2 (germline): SEHNR, FQNEAQ (reference sequence). The CDR3 loop spans 16 amino acids. V was pared by 1 base and J by 6 bases, with 5 bases of the junction left unmatched. The CDR3 reads CASSLEGQDSNSPLHF. The DNA of the CDR3 is TGTGCCAGCAGCTTAGAGGGACAGGATAGTAATTCACCCCTCCACTTT.

This chain uses TRBV29-1 with TRBJ2-1; D might be TRBD2 (6 bases). V lost 1 base and J 6 bases, leaving 10 bases between the germline ends. In germline, CDR1 is SQVTM, CDR2 ANQGSEA. The CDR3 has 13 amino acids. The CDR3, as DNA: TGCAGCGTTGAAGGGGGGGAGGTCAATGAGCAGTTCTTC. This encodes CSVEGGEVNEQFF.

This chain uses TRBV4-1 with TRBJ2-2; TRBD1 aligns across 9 bases. The CDR3 is 17 amino acids. Losses at the gene ends were 1 base for V and 6 bases for J; bases not matched to a gene: 9. Germline CDR1 reads MGHRA; CDR2 reads YSYEKL. CDR3 in DNA: TGCGCCAGCAGCCAAGGACCGGGACAGGGACGTTCCGGGGAGCTGTTTTTT. Protein sequence: CASSQGPGQGRSGELFF.